This is a list of T cell receptor beta chains from one sample in a study of T cell responses to AZD1222 COVID-19 vaccine. Here immunoSEQ multiplex PCR was the method, and the copy in TCRdb shows in-frame clones only, minus some. The sample shows about 120,000 clones, about 90% of them seen only once. Material: peripheral blood, obtained 28 days after the second AZD1222 dose. The source is an adult who received the AZD1222 COVID-19 vaccine. CDR3s include the opening cysteine and the closing phenylalanine or tryptophan. D genes are given only for firm matches. Rows may omit the clone size; those that give it use once, few, many or a size class.

TRBJ1-6 | . | TRBV3-1/TRBV3-2 | . | CASSLFNNSPLHF | TGTGCCAGCAGCCTCTTTAATAATTCACCCCTCCACTTT
TRBJ1-2 | . | TRBV2 | . | CASILGGSYGYTF | TGTGCCAGCATATTGGGAGGTTCCTATGGCTACACCTTC
TRBJ2-1 | . | TRBV5-1 | TRBD2 | CASSWREGRMLFF | TGCGCCAGCAGCTGGCGGGAGGGCCGGATGTTGTTCTTC
TRBJ1-2 | . | TRBV18 | TRBD1 | CASSTDTGAVGYTF | TGTGCCAGCTCAACAGACACAGGGGCGGTTGGCTACACCTTC
TRBJ1-6 | . | TRBV10-1 | . | CASSDRLKGVNNSPLHF | TGCGCCAGCAGTGATAGGCTCAAAGGGGTCAATAATTCACCCCTCCACTTT
TRBJ1-5 | . | TRBV28 | . | CASSSGLNQPQHF | TGTGCCAGCAGTTCAGGTCTCAATCAGCCCCAGCATTTT
TRBJ2-1 | . | TRBV5-4 | TRBD2 | CASSSLAGGYNEQFF | TGTGCCAGCAGCTCCCTAGCGGGAGGTTACAATGAGCAGTTCTTC
TRBJ1-6 | . | TRBV7-9 | . | CASSRVGGAGSPLHF | TGTGCCAGCAGCCGCGTTGGGGGGGCCGGTTCACCCCTCCACTTT
TRBJ2-3 | . | TRBV7-9 | . | CASSFGGFPTDTQYF | TGTGCCAGCAGCTTTGGGGGGTTCCCCACAGATACGCAGTATTTT
TRBJ2-1 | . | TRBV2 | TRBD2 | CASSNLKLAGGWNEQFF | TGTGCCAGCAGTAACCTCAAACTAGCGGGGGGGTGGAATGAGCAGTTCTTC
TRBJ1-1 | . | TRBV19 | . | CASRTSTIRGTEAFF | TGTGCCAGTCGGACCTCGACGATCAGGGGCACTGAAGCTTTCTTT
TRBJ1-5 | once | TRBV2 | TRBD1 | CASSRGPEAQHF | TGTGCCAGCAGTAGGGGGCCCGAGGCCCAGCATTTT
TRBJ1-5 | . | TRBV6-4 | . | CASSDWAPDNQPQHF | TGTGCCAGCAGTGACTGGGCACCAGATAATCAGCCCCAGCATTTT
TRBJ2-1 | . | TRBV4-1 | TRBD2 | CASSQGSSGGLEQFF | TGCGCCAGCAGCCAAGGGTCTAGCGGGGGGTTGGAGCAGTTCTTC
TRBJ1-2 | . | TRBV20-1 | . | CSARVKVGYTF | TGCAGTGCTAGAGTCAAGGTGGGCTACACCTTC
TRBJ1-4 | few | TRBV14 | TRBD1 | CASSQDFGTGAEKLFF | TGTGCCAGCAGCCAAGATTTTGGGACAGGGGCTGAAAAACTGTTTTTT
TRBJ2-5 | . | TRBV28 | . | CASSLSREETQYF | TGTGCCAGCAGTTTATCTAGGGAAGAGACCCAGTACTTC
TRBJ1-1 | . | TRBV3-1/TRBV3-2 | . | CASSLREENTEAFF | TGTGCCAGCAGCCTGAGGGAGGAAAACACTGAAGCTTTCTTT
TRBJ1-6 | . | TRBV19 | . | CASSISVGGPSPLHF | TGTGCCAGTAGTATTTCCGTGGGGGGGCCTTCACCCCTCCACTTT
TRBJ1-4 | . | TRBV19 | . | CASVDEKLFF | TGTGCCAGTGTAGATGAAAAACTGTTTTTT
TRBJ1-1 | . | TRBV7-9 | . | CASSISQSIAFF | TGTGCCAGCAGTATTTCTCAGTCGATAGCTTTCTTT
TRBJ1-2 | once | TRBV7-9 | TRBD1 | CASSLVGQGVFGYTF | TGTGCCAGCAGCTTAGTTGGACAGGGGGTTTTTGGCTACACCTTC
TRBJ1-2 | . | TRBV28 | . | CASSLGAYGYTF | TGTGCCAGCAGTTTGGGAGCGTATGGCTACACCTTC
TRBJ1-1 | . | TRBV11-3 | TRBD1 | CASSLEGTGEAFF | TGTGCCAGCAGCTTAGAAGGGACAGGGGAAGCTTTCTTT
TRBJ2-5 | . | TRBV6-2/TRBV6-3 | TRBD2 | CASSYGLAGLRETQYF | TGTGCCAGCAGTTACGGGCTAGCGGGGTTGAGGGAGACCCAGTACTTC
TRBJ1-6 | . | TRBV7-9 | . | CASSLAMGVGSNSPLHF | TGTGCCAGCAGCTTAGCGATGGGGGTAGGAAGTAATTCACCCCTCCACTTT
TRBJ1-2 | once | TRBV4-2 | . | CASSQNYMGIGYGYTF | TGTGCCAGCAGCCAAAACTATATGGGCATTGGCTATGGCTACACCTTC
TRBJ2-1 | . | TRBV7-9 | . | CASSLTRGTRDEQFF | TGTGCCAGCAGCTTAACGCGGGGGACAAGGGATGAGCAGTTCTTC
TRBJ2-4 | . | TRBV19 | . | CASSITTVAKNIQYF | TGTGCCAGTAGTATCACCACAGTAGCCAAAAACATTCAGTACTTC
TRBJ2-2 | few | TRBV12-3/TRBV12-4 | . | CASVGGPGELFF | TGTGCCAGCGTCGGGGGGCCCGGGGAGCTGTTTTTT
TRBJ1-5 | . | TRBV28 | . | CASSWGINQPQHF | TGTGCCAGCAGTTGGGGGATTAATCAGCCCCAGCATTTT
TRBJ2-2 | . | TRBV4-1 | TRBD2 | CASSQVSGLAGGPITGELFF | TGCGCCAGCAGCCAAGTCTCGGGACTAGCGGGGGGGCCGATCACCGGGGAGCTGTTTTTT
TRBJ1-2 | . | TRBV11-2 | TRBD1 | CASSLDDRGYGYTF | TGTGCCAGCAGCTTAGATGACAGGGGCTATGGCTACACCTTC
TRBJ1-4 | few | TRBV19 | . | CASSKAKATNEKLFF | TGTGCCAGTAGTAAAGCCAAAGCAACTAATGAAAAACTGTTTTTT
TRBJ1-4 | . | TRBV16 | TRBD1 | CASSPLGDRVGEKLFF | TGTGCCAGCAGTCCTCTGGGCGACAGGGTTGGTGAAAAACTGTTTTTT
TRBJ1-1 | . | TRBV15 | . | CATSRDRMETNTEAFF | TGTGCCACCAGCAGAGATAGAATGGAGACGAACACTGAAGCTTTCTTT
TRBJ2-1 | once | TRBV4-1 | . | CASSHTWGTDNEQFF | TGCGCCAGCAGCCATACATGGGGGACCGACAATGAGCAGTTCTTC
TRBJ2-7 | once | TRBV7-8 | . | CASSLSAGKAEQYF | TGTGCCAGCAGCTTATCTGCAGGGAAGGCCGAGCAGTACTTC
TRBJ2-3 | . | TRBV19 | TRBD2 | CASAPSGRPDTQYF | TGTGCCAGTGCCCCTAGCGGGAGGCCAGATACGCAGTATTTT
TRBJ1-3 | . | TRBV5-6 | . | CAKIGIRTFGNTIYF | TGTGCCAAAATCGGAATTAGGACCTTTGGAAACACCATATATTTT
TRBJ1-4 | . | TRBV4-1 | TRBD1 | CASSQGDRATNEKLFF | TGCGCCAGCAGCCAAGGGGACAGAGCAACTAATGAAAAACTGTTTTTT
TRBJ1-2 | . | TRBV24-1 | . | CATSDGGSNYGYTF | TGTGCCACCAGTGATGGCGGGTCCAACTATGGCTACACCTTC
TRBJ1-2 | . | TRBV10-1 | TRBD1 | CASSARDRSGYTF | TGCGCCAGCAGCGCAAGGGACAGGTCGGGCTACACCTTC
TRBJ1-1 | . | TRBV28 | . | CASSLYRGLNTEAFF | TGTGCCAGCAGTTTATATCGGGGTCTGAACACTGAAGCTTTCTTT
TRBJ2-3 | . | TRBV6-5 | . | CASSYGGLVPDTQYF | TGTGCCAGCAGTTACGGCGGCCTGGTTCCAGATACGCAGTATTTT
TRBJ2-2 | . | TRBV4-1 | TRBD2 | CASSQVLAGGPDTGELFF | TGCGCCAGCAGCCAAGTACTAGCGGGGGGGCCAGACACCGGGGAGCTGTTTTTT
TRBJ2-2 | . | TRBV5-1 | . | CASSTEKNTGELFF | TGCGCCAGCAGCACAGAAAAGAACACCGGGGAGCTGTTTTTT
TRBJ2-2 | . | TRBV27 | . | CASSFRGTGELFF | TGTGCCAGCAGTTTCCGCGGAACCGGGGAGCTGTTTTTT
TRBJ2-5 | . | TRBV4-1 | . | CASSQGWDPGTQYF | TGCGCCAGCAGCCAAGGATGGGATCCGGGGACCCAGTACTTC
TRBJ2-6 | . | TRBV7-8 | . | CASSLAGIGANVLTF | TGTGCCAGCAGCTTAGCAGGGATTGGCGCCAACGTCCTGACTTTC
TRBJ1-4 | once | TRBV27 | . | CASSFREALGRNEKLFF | TGTGCCAGCAGTTTTCGGGAGGCTTTGGGGAGAAATGAAAAACTGTTTTTT
TRBJ1-1 | . | TRBV6-2/TRBV6-3 | . | CASSDKGFPNTEAFF | TGTGCCAGCAGCGACAAGGGATTCCCAAACACTGAAGCTTTCTTT
TRBJ1-1 | . | TRBV5-6 | TRBD1 | CASNRDRNTEAFF | TGTGCCAGCAATAGGGACAGGAACACTGAAGCTTTCTTT